This is a list of T cell receptor beta chains from one sample in a study of shared clonotypes between healthy human individuals. Profiled with immunoSEQ multiplex PCR; TCRdb holds only in-frame clones, not every one. The table includes roughly 2.2 million clones, roughly 92% detected once. The sequenced sample was naive CD4+ T cells from PBMCs. These receptors were collected from a young man in good health. Some clones in this sample may be carry-over from other donors' samples. The CDR3 runs from the conserved cysteine through the conserved F or W. A D gene is named only where the DNA matches it firmly.

v_gene: TRBV18; d_gene: .; j_gene: TRBJ1-6; CDR3aa: CASSPQGRESPLHF
v_gene: TRBV6-5; d_gene: .; j_gene: TRBJ2-1; CDR3aa: CASSGGRYNEQFF
v_gene: TRBV29-1; d_gene: TRBD2; j_gene: TRBJ2-1; CDR3aa: CSLRSSGGSSYNEQFF
v_gene: TRBV28; d_gene: TRBD2; j_gene: TRBJ2-3; CDR3aa: CASSFSPSSPSGGRDTQYF
v_gene: TRBV9; d_gene: .; j_gene: TRBJ2-7; CDR3aa: CASSEGQRGEQYF
v_gene: TRBV4-3; d_gene: TRBD1; j_gene: TRBJ1-6; CDR3aa: CASSLGTGGTYNSPLHF
v_gene: TRBV7-2; d_gene: TRBD2; j_gene: TRBJ2-3; CDR3aa: CASSLGLAGSPRDTQYF
v_gene: TRBV5-5; d_gene: .; j_gene: TRBJ2-2; CDR3aa: CASSLAGSPIAGELFF
v_gene: TRBV12-2; d_gene: .; j_gene: TRBJ2-2; CDR3aa: CASRLALPSYMGSTGELFF
v_gene: TRBV10-2; d_gene: .; j_gene: TRBJ2-3; CDR3aa: CASSDEGWGTDTQYF
v_gene: TRBV28; d_gene: .; j_gene: TRBJ2-1; CDR3aa: CASSFQGRGDEQFF
v_gene: TRBV5-6; d_gene: .; j_gene: TRBJ1-2; CDR3aa: CASSFYQGGYTF
v_gene: TRBV28; d_gene: TRBD1; j_gene: TRBJ1-3; CDR3aa: CASTPGGQGNTIYF
v_gene: TRBV6-6; d_gene: .; j_gene: TRBJ1-2; CDR3aa: CASSYDGNYGYTF
v_gene: TRBV6-1; d_gene: .; j_gene: TRBJ2-1; CDR3aa: CASSEAPLGRGQFF
v_gene: TRBV7-9; d_gene: TRBD2; j_gene: TRBJ2-7; CDR3aa: CASSLAGGSYEQYF
v_gene: TRBV18; d_gene: TRBD1; j_gene: TRBJ2-1; CDR3aa: CASSPRQGGPYNEQFF
v_gene: TRBV6-1; d_gene: TRBD2; j_gene: TRBJ2-7; CDR3aa: CASLADSYEQYF
v_gene: TRBV5-1; d_gene: TRBD2; j_gene: TRBJ2-5; CDR3aa: CASSPGLAGEAGQETQYF
v_gene: TRBV7-9; d_gene: TRBD2; j_gene: TRBJ2-7; CDR3aa: CASTLAGGPDEQYF
v_gene: TRBV5-6; d_gene: TRBD1; j_gene: TRBJ1-5; CDR3aa: CASSVTGYNQPQHF
v_gene: TRBV29-1; d_gene: .; j_gene: TRBJ2-7; CDR3aa: CSVPPDCYEQYF
v_gene: TRBV11-2; d_gene: .; j_gene: TRBJ2-7; CDR3aa: CASSLAVGSYEQYF
v_gene: TRBV28; d_gene: .; j_gene: TRBJ2-5; CDR3aa: CASSSRAILGETQYF
v_gene: TRBV9; d_gene: TRBD1; j_gene: TRBJ2-3; CDR3aa: CASSVGQGSTDTQYF
v_gene: TRBV5-1; d_gene: TRBD2; j_gene: TRBJ2-1; CDR3aa: CASTRTGLAGGPGHNEQFF
v_gene: TRBV5-1; d_gene: TRBD1; j_gene: TRBJ1-2; CDR3aa: CASSPGQVWHGYTF
v_gene: TRBV19; d_gene: .; j_gene: TRBJ1-5; CDR3aa: CASSANRGVQPQHF
v_gene: TRBV6-5; d_gene: .; j_gene: TRBJ2-3; CDR3aa: CASSIGRGSTDTQYF
v_gene: TRBV4-2; d_gene: .; j_gene: TRBJ1-1; CDR3aa: CASSQEIRGTVLEAFF
v_gene: TRBV29-1; d_gene: .; j_gene: TRBJ1-2; CDR3aa: CSVSWEGAPNYGYTF
v_gene: TRBV28; d_gene: TRBD1; j_gene: TRBJ2-2; CDR3aa: CASSRRGTGGTGELFF
v_gene: TRBV6-1; d_gene: .; j_gene: TRBJ1-2; CDR3aa: CASSEALGNYGYTF
v_gene: TRBV28; d_gene: .; j_gene: TRBJ1-3; CDR3aa: CASSLAGDTIYF
v_gene: TRBV27; d_gene: .; j_gene: TRBJ1-1; CDR3aa: CASSLKSPRPFTEAFF
v_gene: TRBV18; d_gene: .; j_gene: TRBJ2-6; CDR3aa: CASQARWGSGANVLTF
v_gene: TRBV2; d_gene: .; j_gene: TRBJ1-1; CDR3aa: CASSDRGPEAFF
v_gene: TRBV7-2; d_gene: TRBD2; j_gene: TRBJ2-1; CDR3aa: CASSRTRTSGIDEQFF
v_gene: TRBV4-1; d_gene: .; j_gene: TRBJ1-1; CDR3aa: CASSRGDVNTEAFF
v_gene: TRBV6-1; d_gene: TRBD2; j_gene: TRBJ2-1; CDR3aa: CASGLAGTYNEQFF
v_gene: TRBV5-5; d_gene: .; j_gene: TRBJ2-7; CDR3aa: CASSWDIGSFYEQYF
v_gene: TRBV7-6; d_gene: TRBD1; j_gene: TRBJ2-1; CDR3aa: CASSPGQGGYNEQFF
v_gene: TRBV7-8; d_gene: .; j_gene: TRBJ2-3; CDR3aa: CASKGVDTQYF
v_gene: TRBV5-4; d_gene: TRBD2; j_gene: TRBJ2-3; CDR3aa: CASSKGLAVTSTDTQYF
v_gene: TRBV15; d_gene: TRBD1; j_gene: TRBJ2-2; CDR3aa: CATSRDRGPGELFF
v_gene: TRBV30; d_gene: TRBD1; j_gene: TRBJ2-7; CDR3aa: CAWRGQGADEQYF
v_gene: TRBV2; d_gene: .; j_gene: TRBJ2-2; CDR3aa: CASSLRGRENTGELFF
v_gene: TRBV7-3; d_gene: .; j_gene: TRBJ2-6; CDR3aa: CASSPRASGANVLTF
v_gene: TRBV6-5; d_gene: TRBD1; j_gene: TRBJ2-7; CDR3aa: CASSRTGETEQYF
v_gene: TRBV28; d_gene: .; j_gene: TRBJ1-5; CDR3aa: CASRKVFWEPQHF
v_gene: TRBV10-3; d_gene: .; j_gene: TRBJ2-7; CDR3aa: CAISEQAGTRSYEQYF
v_gene: TRBV28; d_gene: .; j_gene: TRBJ2-7; CDR3aa: CASTSYGGEQYF
v_gene: TRBV7-8; d_gene: TRBD1; j_gene: TRBJ2-2; CDR3aa: CASSLRRGGSYTGELFF
v_gene: TRBV9; d_gene: .; j_gene: TRBJ2-1; CDR3aa: CASSLLGLRGEQFF
v_gene: TRBV19; d_gene: TRBD1; j_gene: TRBJ2-7; CDR3aa: CASSNQGQGYEQYF
v_gene: TRBV6-6; d_gene: TRBD2; j_gene: TRBJ2-7; CDR3aa: CASSYAGGLPYEQYF
v_gene: TRBV5-6; d_gene: TRBD1; j_gene: TRBJ2-3; CDR3aa: CASSLGDRVLYF